What follows describes a single T cell receptor (beta chain). The sample comes from a study of cytomegalovirus exposure and HLA in healthy donors. Primers for the PCR totalled 60 Vbeta and 13 Jbeta. The data were produced by immunoSEQ multiplex PCR, yet TCRdb's version contains in-frame clones alone and is incomplete. The table has about 150,000 clones, over 70% seen once; the top ten hold 1.2%. This CDR3 has 14 residues. CDR1 is SGHVS, CDR2 FNYEAQ, per germline. The germline V and J ends were trimmed by 5 bases and 3 bases, with 10 bases remaining between them. The J gene is TRBJ2-2, the V gene TRBV7-6; D is unresolved. Specimen: PBMCs. This receptor was obtained from a boy aged 2 to 9 in good health and CMV-seronegative. CDR3 bases: TGTGCCAGCAGCCCTAGACGGGACACCGGGGAGCTGTTTTTT. Its translation is CASSPRRDTGELFF.